A selection of T cell receptor beta chains follows, all from one sample in a study of shared clonotypes between healthy human individuals. Method: immunoSEQ multiplex PCR; TCRdb's copy keeps in-frame clones and lacks some. This sample carries 2 million to 2.5 million clones, 90% to 97% of them seen once, and the ten largest clones take roughly 0.13%. Input material: naive CD4+ T cells sorted from blood. The receptors here all came from a man in his late teens or twenties in good health. Each CDR3 is given without its conserved first and last residue.

v_gene	CDR3aa
TRBV9	ASSVEGTGGNTIY
TRBV6-1	ASSELAGSLGYT
TRBV7-9	ASSSDRNSGNTIY
TRBV18	ASSPPTGGTGELF
TRBV7-6	ASSPPGTPIYGYT
TRBV7-9	ASSLGRGREGEQY
TRBV28	APRGGVGTNEKLF
TRBV6-5	ASTPGLADANEQF
TRBV30	AWSVDRRGQGAA
TRBV4-3	ASSPFPLDRDPTIQY
TRBV4-1	ASSQQYRGLGGNTIY
TRBV28	ASSLGFLPGHGYT
TRBV2	ASSDLGGRSYNEQF
TRBV9	ASSANGGEYNEQF
TRBV5-1	ASSYTGSSGNTIY
TRBV7-7	ASSLGPQLETQY
TRBV9	ASSAQMTDTQY
TRBV5-4	ASSLDGQPQH
TRBV11-3	ASSVGTGEDGYT
TRBV7-9	ASSLVTGKSYEQY
TRBV5-1	ASSPAGGNAQPQH
TRBV9	ASSPRLAGDADTQY
TRBV7-2	ASSLARFSSGRDTQY
TRBV29-1	SVGRGGYNEQF
TRBV11-3	ASSLGDSLYNEQF
TRBV10-2	ASSLQGNYGYT
TRBV25-1	ATSRGVSSPLH
TRBV5-1	ASNSLTYEQY
TRBV6-5	ASRMGTSGYEQF
TRBV29-1	SVRKPLLVNGYT
TRBV6-1	ASSPNIYSNQPQH
TRBV5-1	ASSSGPNQPQH
TRBV6-5	ASSTGTTNSPLH
TRBV5-8	ASSLARPEQY
TRBV18	ASSLGRLAYNEQF
TRBV5-1	ASSLVANTQETQY